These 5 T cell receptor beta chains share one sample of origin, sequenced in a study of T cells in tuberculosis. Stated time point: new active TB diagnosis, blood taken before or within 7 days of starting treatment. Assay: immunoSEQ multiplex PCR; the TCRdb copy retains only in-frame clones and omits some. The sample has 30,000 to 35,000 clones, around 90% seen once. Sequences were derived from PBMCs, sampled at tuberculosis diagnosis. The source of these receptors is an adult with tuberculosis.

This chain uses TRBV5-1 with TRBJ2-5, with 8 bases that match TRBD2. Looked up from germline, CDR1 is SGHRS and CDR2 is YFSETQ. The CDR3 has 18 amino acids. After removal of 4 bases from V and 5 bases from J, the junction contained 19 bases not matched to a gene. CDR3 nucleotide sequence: TGCGCCAGCAGCCCAACACCGGCGGGGGGCCCGGAAAGGGAGACCCAGTACTTC. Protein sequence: CASSPTPAGGPERETQYF.

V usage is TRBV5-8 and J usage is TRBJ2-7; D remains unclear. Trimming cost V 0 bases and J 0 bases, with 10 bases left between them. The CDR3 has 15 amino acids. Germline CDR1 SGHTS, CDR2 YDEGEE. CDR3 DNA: TGTGCCAGCAGCTTGGAGTGGAGTAGCTCCTACGAGCAGTACTTC. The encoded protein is CASSLEWSSSYEQYF.

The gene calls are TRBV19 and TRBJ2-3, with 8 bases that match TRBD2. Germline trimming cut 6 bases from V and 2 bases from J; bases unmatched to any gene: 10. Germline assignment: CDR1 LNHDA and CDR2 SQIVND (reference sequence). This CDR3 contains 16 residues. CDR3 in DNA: TGTGCCAGTAGCTCGGGGGGGCTCGGTAACACAGATACGCAGTATTTT. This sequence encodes CASSSGGLGNTDTQYF.

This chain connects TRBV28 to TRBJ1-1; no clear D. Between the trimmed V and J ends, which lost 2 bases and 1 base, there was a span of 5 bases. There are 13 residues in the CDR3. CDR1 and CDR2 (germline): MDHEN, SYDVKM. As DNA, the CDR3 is TGTGCCAGCAGTTTAGGAGGGAACACTGAAGCTTTCTTT. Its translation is CASSLGGNTEAFF.

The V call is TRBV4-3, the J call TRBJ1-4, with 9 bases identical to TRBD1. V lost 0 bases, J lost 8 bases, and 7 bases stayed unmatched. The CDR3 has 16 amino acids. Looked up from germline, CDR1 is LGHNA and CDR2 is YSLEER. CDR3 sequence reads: CASSQDRGTGSEKLFF. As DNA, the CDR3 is TGCGCCAGCAGCCAAGATCGAGGGACAGGGTCGGAAAAACTGTTTTTT.